Detailed here is one T cell receptor (beta chain). These data originate in a study of cytomegalovirus exposure and HLA in healthy donors. Primers for the PCR totalled 60 Vbeta and 13 Jbeta. Method: immunoSEQ multiplex PCR; TCRdb's copy keeps in-frame clones and lacks some. The table includes 110,000 or so clones, approximately 69% detected once. The TCR sequence derives from a woman in her 40s in good health and CMV-seropositive. The specimen was PBMCs.

CDR3 nucleotide sequence: TGCGCCAGCAGCGGACAGGGACAGGGGTACAACGAGCAGTACTTC. This gives the protein CASSGQGQGYNEQYF. The chain couples TRBV5-1 to TRBJ2-7, with 10 positions matching TRBD1. The trim removed 4 bases at V and 5 bases at J, leaving 9 bases unmatched. Germline V gene data show CDR1 as SGHRS and CDR2 as YFSETQ. This CDR3 spans 15 amino acids.